This TCR beta chain originates from a study of identical twins (dated by TCRdb to the mid-2010s). Background for the entire study: The study deep-sequenced TCR alpha and beta repertoires from monozygotic twins, unrelated adults of various ages and cord blood to test whether fetal clonotypes persist. To rule out contamination, replicate twin experiments were performed at different times with different library preparation protocols.

Preparation of the library involved 5' RACE. Data came from an Illumina HiSeq 2000. Template switching added a universal primer binding site, and the final cDNA carried a unique molecular identifier that allowed TCR cDNA molecules to be counted accurately. Specific primers in the conserved constant-segment region were used to synthesize first-strand cDNA for the TCR alpha and beta chains. To control for contamination, each cDNA library was double barcoded with a SMART-Mk sample barcode plus Illumina barcodes. TruSeq adapter sequences along with Illumina sample barcodes were introduced in two successive PCR steps. TCR alpha and beta cDNA libraries were sequenced on the Illumina HiSeq platform with custom primers. In the authors' own workflow: Unique molecular identifiers were extracted from raw reads with MiGEC, and CDR3 positions were determined with MiXCR. For each individual, recombination models were inferred using an EM algorithm with the repgenHMM and IGoR tools. Shared clonotypes were analyzed with the tcR package in R, and sharing was normalized by the product of cloneset sizes. To study raw recombination free of thymic and clonal selection effects, out-of-frame nonproductive sequences were analyzed. TCRdb ran its own pipeline on the public reads, namely fastp trimming at Q25 and MiXCR clone calling, and kept in-frame beta chains. Entries that share a CDR3 protein sequence are merged under the most common genes and DNA. Here the V and J calls rest on TCRdb's processing, not on the authors' analysis. Here the sample has around 450,000 distinct CDR3 sequences; 12% to 15% occur a single time. Clones ranked in the top ten supply 0.5% to 0.65% of the sample.

Unmatched junction bases come to 8, with V trimmed by 9 bases and J by 1 base. The CDR3 goes from the cysteine to the phenylalanine over 15 residues. Only the CDR3 region is kept as DNA, spanning 45 bases read in frame from base 1. In the germline V gene, CDR1 corresponds to SNHLY and CDR2 to FYNNEI. Every donor was a healthy Caucasian. The twin cohort consisted of three pairs of female monozygotic twins, all aged about 18 to 29 years. CD4+ and CD8+ T cell populations were isolated with positive isolation kits from Invitrogen. Worth noting for this clonotype: The antigen it binds to is not known. No much larger clonotype is one base removed from it; base qualities were not supplied.

Study-wide findings and limitations: Out-of-frame TCR alpha sequences shared between twins showed an excess of low generation-probability sequences compared with coincidental sharing between unrelated individuals. Abundant cord blood beta clonotypes carried fewer insertions; young adult naive repertoires showed a weaker similar trend, while memory repertoires showed none. Recombination models systematically underestimated out-of-frame TCR alpha sharing in monozygotic twins but agreed with sharing between unrelated individuals. Excess twin sharing in beta out-of-frame sequences was weaker because fewer shared sequences lowered the signal-to-noise ratio. Invariant T cells such as MAIT and iNKT could partly confound zero-insertion analyses, though diverse VJ usage argued against this for most clonotypes. Because the same donors could not be followed over many years, the conclusions depended on cross-sectional statistical analysis.

These same records also appear under a second study, on yellow fever vaccine responses in identical twins. The second study reports: According to the authors, the vaccine-induced T cell response in identical twins seemed to be partly convergent and partly specific to each individual. In the study, vaccine-responding T cell clones were precisely tracked in identical twins.

The clonotype was recovered from a woman aged 18-35 years in good health. Sequencing was performed on CD4+ T cells sorted from blood. The sequence links TRBV2 to TRBJ2-2, and TRBD1 aligns with 7 junction nucleotides. The CDR3 protein is CARTGAPLNTGELFF. The DNA is TGTGCCAGAACAGGGGCCCCCCTGAACACCGGGGAGCTGTTTTTT. The variable domain in full, with residues beyond the CDR3 obtained from the reference TRBV2 and TRBJ2-2 genes, is EPEVTQTPSHQVTQMGQEVILRCVPISNHLYFYWYRQILGQKVEFLVSFYNNEISEKSEIFDDQFSVERPDGSNFTLKIRSTKLEDSAMYFCARTGAPLNTGELFFGEGSRLTVL.